One and the same sample provided the 29 T cell receptor beta chains below, sequenced in a study of shared clonotypes between healthy human individuals (TCRdb year 2020). Libraries were prepared through the immunoSEQ multiplex PCR assay. In its TCRdb copy, this immuneACCESS table keeps in-frame sequences only and misses some clones. Where compared with another copy, unresolved V genes explain less than half of these, and the others have no known cause. The sample table contains some 800,000 clones; only one count was recorded for 80% to 95% of them. The top ten clonotypes cover 24% of the sample. For the CD8 naive samples, CD45RO-negative cells were positively selected for CCR7, yielding a CD45RA+CCR7+ population from which TemRA cells were excluded. The material sequenced was naive CD8+ T cells sorted from blood. This specimen's cell subset or site label, interpreted: CD45RA+CCR7+. The source is a man between 25 and 39 years old in good health.

The table lists this clone with a count of one. J is TRBJ2-1 and V is TRBV6-5, with D possibly matching TRBD1 (6 bases). Trimming removed 2 bases at V and 10 bases at J, with 18 bases between. This CDR3 comprises 15 residues. Germline V gene data show CDR1 as MNHEY and CDR2 as SVGAGI. CDR3 protein: CASSYGGPGDMEQFF. The CDR3 DNA follows: TGTGCCAGCAGTTACGGAGGACCAGGGGATATGGAGCAGTTCTTC.

The rearrangement joins TRBV28 to TRBJ1-3, with TRBD1 as a possible D gene (5 bases). The V end was cut by 3 bases, the J end by 8 bases, with 8 bases between. The CDR3 extends over 12 amino acids. Germline assignment: CDR1 MDHEN and CDR2 SYDVKM. CDR3: CASSFQGYTIYF. In DNA form, the CDR3 reads TGTGCCAGCAGTTTTCAGGGTTACACCATATATTTT.

The chain joins TRBV6-5 to TRBJ1-2; no clear D gene. The V end was cut by 2 bases, the J end by 5 bases, with 15 bases between. The CDR3 loop spans 15 amino acids. CDR1 and CDR2 from the germline V gene are MNHEY and SVGAGI. Here the CDR3 reads CASSYTAGRQYGYTF. CDR3 coding DNA: TGTGCCAGCAGTTACACGGCAGGCAGACAATATGGCTACACCTTC.

The V gene is TRBV28, the J gene TRBJ1-1; TRBD1 is a possible D gene (6 bases). Per germline, CDR1 MDHEN and CDR2 SYDVKM. CDR3 length: 13 residues. Trimming shortened V by 5 bases and J by 0 bases, and 7 bases separated the two germline ends. The CDR3 reads CASSQGMNTEAFF. The CDR3 DNA reads TGTGCCAGCAGTCAGGGGATGAACACTGAAGCTTTCTTT. Together with reference TRBV28 and TRBJ1-1, the CDR3 gives the full variable domain: DVKVTQSSRYLVKRTGEKVFLECVQDMDHENMFWYRQDPGLGLRLIYFSYDVKMKEKGDIPEGYSVSREKKERFSLILESASTNQTSMYLCASSQGMNTEAFFGQGTRLTVV.

Concerning this clone itself: Other DNA sequences within the sample encode an identical CDR3. This rearrangement joins TRBV9 to TRBJ2-7, with 12 bases aligning to TRBD2. This CDR3 has 16 amino acids. Losses at the gene ends were 0 bases for V and 4 bases for J; bases not matched to a gene: 5. Germline loops: CDR1 SGDLS, CDR2 YYNGEE. Here the CDR3 DNA reads TGTGCCAGCAGCGTAGATCTAGCGGGAGGGTTATACGAGCAGTACTTC. It translates to CASSVDLAGGLYEQYF. Looking up the rest from reference TRBV9 and TRBJ2-7 gives the full variable domain: DSGVTQTPKHLITATGQRVTLRCSPRSGDLSVYWYQQSLDQGLQFLIQYYNGEERAKGNILERFSAQQFPDLHSELNLSSLELGDSALYFCASSVDLAGGLYEQYFGPGTRLTVT.

As to this clone: Other DNA sequences in the sample encode the same CDR3. The chain employs TRBV7-9 and TRBJ2-1; maybe TRBD2 (6 bases). The CDR3 runs to 13 residues. Germline V gene lookup returns CDR1 SEHNR and CDR2 FQNEAQ (reference sequence). V lost 1 base and J lost 10, with 11 bases in between. CDR3: CASSLVSGDEQFF. CDR3 nucleotide sequence: TGTGCCAGCAGCTTAGTTTCGGGGGACGAGCAGTTCTTC.

The rearrangement uses TRBV19 and TRBJ2-7, with D possibly matching TRBD1 (5 bases). Germline V gene lookup returns CDR1 LNHDA and CDR2 SQIVND (reference sequence). The CDR3 contains 14 residues. V lost 4 bases and J 2 bases, leaving 12 bases between the germline ends. This CDR3 reads CASSTLTGTYEQYF. The CDR3 bases are TGTGCCAGTAGTACCTTAACAGGAACCTACGAGCAGTACTTC.

This chain uses TRBV28 with TRBJ2-7, with 7 bases matching TRBD1. The CDR3 spans 14 residues. The junction had 6 bases not matched to a gene; V was cut back by 5 bases and J by 2 bases. Germline V gene data show CDR1 as MDHEN and CDR2 as SYDVKM. The CDR3 DNA sequence: TGTGCCAGCAGTCAAAAAGGGGGCCCCTACGAGCAGTACTTC. Protein product: CASSQKGGPYEQYF.

The rearrangement joins TRBV29-1 to TRBJ2-1, with 9 bases fitting TRBD2. Germline CDR1 reads SQVTM; CDR2 reads ANQGSEA. V trimming: 6 bases; J trimming: 7 bases; junction bases outside the gene matches: 10. The CDR3 runs to 14 residues. CDR3: CSVKEAGGPNEQFF. The DNA of the CDR3 is TGCAGCGTCAAAGAGGCGGGAGGGCCGAATGAGCAGTTCTTC.

The chain links TRBV30 to TRBJ2-3; D ambiguous. The CDR3 has 15 residues. The V gene's germline CDR1 is GTSNPN and CDR2 SVGIG (reference sequence). The V gene lost 0 bases and the J gene lost 4 bases, with 14 bases spanning the gap. Here the CDR3 reads CAWSVGTGYADTQYF. The CDR3 region has the DNA TGTGCCTGGAGTGTAGGAACGGGTTACGCAGATACGCAGTATTTT. Supplemented by reference TRBV30 and TRBJ2-3, the full variable domain reads SQTIHQWPATLVQPVGSPLSLECTVEGTSNPNLYWYRQAAGRGLQLLFYSVGIGQISSEVPQNLSASRPQDRQFILSSKKLLLSDSGFYLCAWSVGTGYADTQYFGPGTRLTVL.

The gene calls are TRBV27 and TRBJ2-7, with D perhaps TRBD1 (5 bases). V lost 3 bases, J lost 2 bases, and 14 bases lay in between. The CDR3 has 15 residues. Looked up from germline, CDR1 is MNHEY and CDR2 is SMNVEV (reference sequence). In DNA form, the CDR3 reads TGTGCCAGCAGTTTTCAGGGCGATACCCCCTACGAGCAGTACTTC. Protein: CASSFQGDTPYEQYF.

The V gene is TRBV10-3, the J gene TRBJ2-2, with 10 bases matching TRBD2. Per germline, CDR1 ENHRY and CDR2 SYGVKD. J was trimmed by 5 bases and V by 1 base; bases with no gene match: 7. The CDR3 is 17 residues long. DNA for the CDR3: TGTGCCATCAGTGAGTTGCTGGGACTAGCGAGAACCGGGGAGCTGTTTTTT. It is translated as CAISELLGLARTGELFF.

The chain uses TRBV12-2 and TRBJ2-3; the DNA was not used to check the table's D call, TRBD1. TRBV12-2 counts as a pseudogene. There are 12 residues in the CDR3. DNA for the CDR3: TGTGCAAGTCGGCAGTACACAGATACGCAGTATTTT. This gives the protein CASRQYTDTQYF.

This sequence joins TRBV6-5 and TRBJ2-7, with TRBD1 as a possible D gene (6 bases). Per the germline V gene, CDR1 is MNHEY and CDR2 is SVGAGI. Trimming took 4 bases from V and 1 from J, leaving 14 bases between them. The CDR3 has 15 residues. In nucleotides, the CDR3 is TGTGCCAGCAGTTTGTCCGGGACAACATCCTACGAGCAGTACTTC. Translation: CASSLSGTTSYEQYF.

The genes are TRBV11-2 and TRBJ2-7; D call uncertain. The CDR3 is made up of 12 amino acids. Trimming took 5 bases from V and 6 from J, leaving 11 bases between them. Germline V gene sequence: CDR1 SGHAT, CDR2 FQNNGV. This CDR3 reads CASSARLFEQYF. The CDR3 DNA follows: TGTGCCAGCAGCGCCAGGTTGTTCGAGCAGTACTTC. The full variable domain, rest sourced from reference TRBV11-2 and TRBJ2-7, is EAGVAQSPRYKIIEKRQSVAFWCNPISGHATLYWYQQILGQGPKLLIQFQNNGVVDDSQLPKDRFSAERLKGVDSTLKIQPAKLEDSAVYLCASSARLFEQYFGPGTRLTVT.

The rearrangement joins TRBV9 to TRBJ2-7, with 9 bases that match TRBD2. The CDR3 is 16 amino acids. Germline V gene data show CDR1 as SGDLS and CDR2 as YYNGEE. With V trimmed by 0 bases and J by 7 bases, 11 bases remained unmatched. The CDR3 DNA sequence: TGTGCCAGCAGCGTAGAAGCGGGAGGCGGGACGGGGGAGCAGTACTTC. Translation: CASSVEAGGGTGEQYF.

CDR3 nucleotide sequence: TGTGCCAGCAGCTTGACGGAACAGGGCCCCTACAATGAGCAGTTCTTC. Protein: CASSLTEQGPYNEQFF. The chain recombines TRBV5-6 with TRBJ2-1, with D perhaps TRBD1 (6 bases). The CDR3 is 16 residues long. Germline V gene sequence: CDR1 SGHDT, CDR2 YYEEEE. Trimming stripped 1 base from V and 2 bases from J, with 13 bases between.

The chain employs TRBV11-2 and TRBJ2-3; 11 bases match TRBD2. V shed 5 bases and J 4 bases; nucleotides not matched to a gene: 5. This CDR3 is built from 15 residues. Germline CDR1 reads SGHAT; CDR2 reads FQNNGV. CDR3 DNA sequence: TGTGCCAGCAGCGCCGGGACTAGCGGAGCAGATACGCAGTATTTT. It is translated as CASSAGTSGADTQYF.

This rearrangement joins TRBV7-7 to TRBJ2-5; no definite D call. The CDR3 runs 15 residues. With 0 bases removed from V and 8 bases from J, the gap between germline ends came to 16 bases. Germline loops: CDR1 SSHAT, CDR2 FNYEAQ (reference sequence). The CDR3 nucleotides read TGTGCCAGCAGCTTAGCGCGAGAGTCGGGTATAACCCAGTACTTC. This sequence encodes CASSLARESGITQYF.

Turning to this clone: An end of the junction differs from the germline gene, which may be a read error. The chain employs TRBV28 and TRBJ1-2; D is possibly TRBD1 (6 bases). The CDR3 is 17 residues long. In germline, CDR1 is MDHEN, CDR2 SYDVKM. The CDR3 loop is CASSDPTMGGQSYCYTF. The CDR3 DNA sequence: TGTGCCAGCAGCGACCCGACGATGGGGGGCCAATCCTATTGCTACACCTTC.

V usage is TRBV11-2 and J usage is TRBJ2-7; D call uncertain. V lost 3 bases and J 3 bases, leaving 9 bases between the germline ends. This CDR3 contains 13 residues. Germline V CDR1 and CDR2: SGHAT, FQNNGV. The CDR3 here is CASSFGSGYEQYF. The CDR3 nucleotides read TGTGCCAGCAGCTTCGGATCTGGCTACGAGCAGTACTTC.

V usage is TRBV9 and J usage is TRBJ1-2, with 7 bases lining up with TRBD1. V was pared by 8 bases and J by 4 bases, with 2 bases of the junction left unmatched. CDR3 length: 11 residues. Germline assignment: CDR1 SGDLS and CDR2 YYNGEE. Here the CDR3 reads CASRDSYGYTF. In nucleotides, the CDR3 is TGTGCCAGTAGGGACAGCTATGGCTACACCTTC. Combining the CDR3 with reference TRBV9 and TRBJ1-2 gives the whole variable domain DSGVTQTPKHLITATGQRVTLRCSPRSGDLSVYWYQQSLDQGLQFLIQYYNGEERAKGNILERFSAQQFPDLHSELNLSSLELGDSALYFCASRDSYGYTFGSGTRLTVV.

This sequence joins TRBV2 and TRBJ1-3; tentatively, D is TRBD1 (5 bases). With 9 bases removed from V and 3 bases from J, the gap between germline ends came to 21 bases. CDR1 is SNHLY and CDR2 is FYNNEI in the germline V gene. This CDR3 contains 16 residues. This chain's CDR3 is CASTSGTPSYGNTIYF. CDR3 bases: TGTGCCAGTACGTCCGGGACTCCGTCCTATGGAAACACCATATATTTT.

The genes are TRBV9 and TRBJ2-1, with 9 bases that match TRBD1. CDR3 length: 14 residues. Germline V lookup: CDR1 SGDLS, CDR2 YYNGEE. V trimming: 6 bases; J trimming: 7 bases; junction bases outside the gene matches: 8. CDR3 amino acids: CASTGTGRGNEQFF. CDR3 bases: TGTGCCAGCACTGGGACAGGGAGAGGAAATGAGCAGTTCTTC.

The chain uses TRBV7-9 and TRBJ2-1; tentatively, D is TRBD1 or TRBD2 (6 bases each). The V and J ends lost 10 bases and 4 bases respectively, with 17 bases between them. This CDR3 has 14 amino acids. Germline V gene lookup returns CDR1 SEHNR and CDR2 FQNEAQ (reference sequence). This chain's CDR3 is CATSGDTRYNEQFF. CDR3 DNA sequence: TGTGCCACGTCGGGGGACACCAGATACAATGAGCAGTTCTTC.

This chain connects TRBV28 to TRBJ1-5; TRBD1 matches at 8 bases. Germline CDR1 and CDR2: MDHEN and SYDVKM. V was pared by 5 bases and J by 2 bases, with 11 bases of the junction left unmatched. The CDR3 spans 17 residues. The CDR3 sequence: CASSPHPRTGRNQPQHF. The CDR3, as DNA: TGTGCCAGCAGTCCACACCCGCGGACAGGGCGCAATCAGCCCCAGCATTTT.

The chain links TRBV30 to TRBJ2-1, with 7 bases fitting TRBD1. CDR3 size: 12 residues. CDR1 and CDR2 (germline): GTSNPN, SVGIG (reference sequence). V dropped 5 bases and J dropped 7; count of bases not matched to a gene: 5. The CDR3 DNA reads TGTGCCTGGGCGACAGGGTTTAATGAGCAGTTCTTC. This encodes CAWATGFNEQFF.

J is TRBJ1-4 and V is TRBV7-9, with unresolved D. This CDR3 is 14 amino acids long. Per germline, CDR1 SEHNR and CDR2 FQNEAQ (reference sequence). Between the trimmed V and J ends, which lost 5 bases and 3 bases, there was a span of 10 bases. CDR3 in DNA: TGTGCCAGCAGCGTGATCGGAGCTAATGAAAAACTGTTTTTT. Its translation is CASSVIGANEKLFF. Full variable domain (outside the CDR3, taken from reference TRBV7-9 and TRBJ1-4): DTGVSQNPRHKITKRGQNVTFRCDPISEHNRLYWYRQTLGQGPEFLTYFQNEAQLEKSRLLSDRFSAERPKGSFSTLEIQRTEQGDSAMYLCASSVIGANEKLFFGSGTQLSVL.

This clone showed up just a few times. The chain's CDR3 is CATLGRSDSGNTIYF. DNA of the CDR3: TGTGCCACCCTCGGACGGAGTGACTCTGGAAACACCATATATTTT. This rearrangement joins TRBV2 to TRBJ1-3, with D unresolved. The V end was cut by 10 bases, the J end by 0 bases, with 16 bases between. Germline CDR1 SNHLY, CDR2 FYNNEI. This CDR3 contains 15 residues.